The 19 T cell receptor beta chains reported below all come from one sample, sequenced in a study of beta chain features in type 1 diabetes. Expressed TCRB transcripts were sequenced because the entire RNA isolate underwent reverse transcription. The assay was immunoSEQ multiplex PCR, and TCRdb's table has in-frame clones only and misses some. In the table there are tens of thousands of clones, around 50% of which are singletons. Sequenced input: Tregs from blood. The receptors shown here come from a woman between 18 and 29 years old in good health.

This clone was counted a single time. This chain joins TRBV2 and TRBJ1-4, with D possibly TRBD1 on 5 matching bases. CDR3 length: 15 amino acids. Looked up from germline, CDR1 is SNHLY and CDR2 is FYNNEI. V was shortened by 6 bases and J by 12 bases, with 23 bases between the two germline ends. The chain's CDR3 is CASSSVQAGLEQLFF. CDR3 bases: TGTGCCAGCAGCTCCGTTCAAGCGGGGCTCGAACAACTGTTTTTT.

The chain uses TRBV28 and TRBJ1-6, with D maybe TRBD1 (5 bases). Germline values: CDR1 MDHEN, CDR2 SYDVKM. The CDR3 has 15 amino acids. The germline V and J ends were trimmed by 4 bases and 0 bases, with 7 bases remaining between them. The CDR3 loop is CASSYRSSYNSPLHF. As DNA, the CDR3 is TGTGCCAGCAGTTACAGGAGCTCCTATAATTCACCCCTCCACTTT.

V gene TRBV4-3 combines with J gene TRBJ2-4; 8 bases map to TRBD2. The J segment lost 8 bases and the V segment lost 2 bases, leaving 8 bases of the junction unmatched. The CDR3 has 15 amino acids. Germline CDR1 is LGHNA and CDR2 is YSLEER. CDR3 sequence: CASSQRGLVGDIQYF. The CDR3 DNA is TGCGCCAGCAGCCAACGGGGACTAGTAGGCGACATTCAGTACTTC.

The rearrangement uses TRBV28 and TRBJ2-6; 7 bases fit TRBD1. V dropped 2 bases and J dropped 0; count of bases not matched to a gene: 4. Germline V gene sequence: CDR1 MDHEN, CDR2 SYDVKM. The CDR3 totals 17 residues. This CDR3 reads CASSLRQGPSGANVLTF. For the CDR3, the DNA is TGTGCCAGCAGTTTAAGACAGGGCCCCTCTGGGGCCAACGTCCTGACTTTC.

The CDR3 is CASSRTGGSQPQHF. CDR3 in DNA: TGTGCCAGCAGCCGGACAGGGGGAAGTCAGCCCCAGCATTTT. The chain uses TRBV11-2 and TRBJ1-5, with TRBD1 matching over 10 bases. Germline V lookup: CDR1 SGHAT, CDR2 FQNNGV. This CDR3 has 14 amino acids. V lost 5 bases and J lost 6; bases outside the gene matches: 4.

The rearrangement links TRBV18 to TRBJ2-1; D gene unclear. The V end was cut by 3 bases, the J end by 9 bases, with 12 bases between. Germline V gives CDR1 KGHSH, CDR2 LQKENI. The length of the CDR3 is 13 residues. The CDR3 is CASSPTSEAEQFF. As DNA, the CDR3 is TGTGCCAGCTCACCTACCTCCGAGGCTGAGCAGTTCTTC.

CDR3 nucleotides: TGTGCCAGCAGCTTAGCGGGGACTAGCGGGAGTTTAGAGACCCAGTACTTC. Translated, it gives CASSLAGTSGSLETQYF. The rearrangement links TRBV7-9 to TRBJ2-5; TRBD2 matches 14 bases. V dropped 0 bases and J dropped 4; count of bases not matched to a gene: 4. The CDR3 loop spans 17 amino acids. Germline V gene sequence: CDR1 SEHNR, CDR2 FQNEAQ (reference sequence).

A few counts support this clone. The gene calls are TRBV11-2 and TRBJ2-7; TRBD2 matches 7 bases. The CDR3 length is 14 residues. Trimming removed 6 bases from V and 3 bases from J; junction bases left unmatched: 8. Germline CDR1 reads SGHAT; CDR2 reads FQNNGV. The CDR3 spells CASRFGGSVYEQYF. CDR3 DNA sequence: TGTGCCAGCAGGTTTGGCGGGAGCGTCTACGAGCAGTACTTC. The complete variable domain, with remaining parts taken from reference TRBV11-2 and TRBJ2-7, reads EAGVAQSPRYKIIEKRQSVAFWCNPISGHATLYWYQQILGQGPKLLIQFQNNGVVDDSQLPKDRFSAERLKGVDSTLKIQPAKLEDSAVYLCASRFGGSVYEQYFGPGTRLTVT.

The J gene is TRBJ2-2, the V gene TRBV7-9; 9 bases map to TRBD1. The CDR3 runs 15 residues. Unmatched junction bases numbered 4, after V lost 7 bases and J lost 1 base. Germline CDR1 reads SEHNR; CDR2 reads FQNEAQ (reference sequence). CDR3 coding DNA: TGTGCCAGCAAGTCGGACAGGGGGAACACCGGGGAGCTGTTTTTT. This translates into CASKSDRGNTGELFF.

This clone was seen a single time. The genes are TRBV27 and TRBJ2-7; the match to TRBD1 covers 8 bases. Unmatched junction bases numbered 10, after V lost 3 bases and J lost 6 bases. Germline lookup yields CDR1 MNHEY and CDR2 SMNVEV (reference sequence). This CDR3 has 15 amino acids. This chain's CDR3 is CASSLSAGGRGEQYF. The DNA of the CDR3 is TGTGCCAGCAGTTTGTCGGCAGGGGGCAGAGGCGAGCAGTACTTC.

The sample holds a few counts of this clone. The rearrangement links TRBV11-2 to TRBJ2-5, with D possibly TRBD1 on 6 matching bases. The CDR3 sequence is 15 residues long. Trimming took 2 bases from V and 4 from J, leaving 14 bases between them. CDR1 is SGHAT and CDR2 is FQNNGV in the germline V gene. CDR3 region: CASSLNQGRGETQYF. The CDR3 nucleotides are TGTGCCAGCAGCTTAAATCAGGGGCGAGGAGAGACCCAGTACTTC.

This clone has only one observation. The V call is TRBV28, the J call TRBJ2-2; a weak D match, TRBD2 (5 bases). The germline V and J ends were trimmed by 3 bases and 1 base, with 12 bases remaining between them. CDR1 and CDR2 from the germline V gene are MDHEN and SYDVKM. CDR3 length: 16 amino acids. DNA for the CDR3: TGTGCCAGCAGTTTTAGGAGGACCTTGAACACCGGGGAGCTGTTTTTT. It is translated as CASSFRRTLNTGELFF. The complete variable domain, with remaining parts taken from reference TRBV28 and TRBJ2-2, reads DVKVTQSSRYLVKRTGEKVFLECVQDMDHENMFWYRQDPGLGLRLIYFSYDVKMKEKGDIPEGYSVSREKKERFSLILESASTNQTSMYLCASSFRRTLNTGELFFGEGSRLTVL.

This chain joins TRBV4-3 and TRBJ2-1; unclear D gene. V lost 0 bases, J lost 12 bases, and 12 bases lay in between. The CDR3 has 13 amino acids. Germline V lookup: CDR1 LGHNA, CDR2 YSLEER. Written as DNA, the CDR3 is TGCGCCAGCAGCCAAGAAATCTCCCCGGGGCAGTTCTTC. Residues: CASSQEISPGQFF.

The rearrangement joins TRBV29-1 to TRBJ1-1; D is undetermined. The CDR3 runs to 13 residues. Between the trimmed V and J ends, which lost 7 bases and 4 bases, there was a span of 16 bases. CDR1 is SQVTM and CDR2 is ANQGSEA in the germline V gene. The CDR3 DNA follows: TGCAGCGGTCGTTTCGGGGAGGCCACTGAAGCTTTCTTT. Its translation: CSGRFGEATEAFF.

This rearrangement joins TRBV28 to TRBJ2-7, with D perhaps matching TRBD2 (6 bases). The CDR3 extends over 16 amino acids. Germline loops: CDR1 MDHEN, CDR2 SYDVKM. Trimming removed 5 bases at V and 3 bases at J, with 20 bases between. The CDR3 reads CASSLPRSGDGYEQYF. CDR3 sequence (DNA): TGTGCCAGCAGTCTTCCGAGATCGGGAGACGGCTACGAGCAGTACTTC.

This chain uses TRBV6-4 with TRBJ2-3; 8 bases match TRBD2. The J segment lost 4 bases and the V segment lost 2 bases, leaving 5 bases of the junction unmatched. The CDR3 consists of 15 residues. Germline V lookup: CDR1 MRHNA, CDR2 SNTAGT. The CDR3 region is CASSDAASGPDTQYF. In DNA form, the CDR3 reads TGTGCCAGCAGTGACGCGGCTAGCGGGCCAGATACGCAGTATTTT.

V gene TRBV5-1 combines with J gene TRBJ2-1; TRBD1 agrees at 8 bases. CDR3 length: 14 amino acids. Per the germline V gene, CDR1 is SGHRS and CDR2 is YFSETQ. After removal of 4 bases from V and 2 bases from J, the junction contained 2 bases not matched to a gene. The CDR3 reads CASSEQGAYNEQFF. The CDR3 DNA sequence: TGCGCCAGCAGCGAACAGGGGGCCTACAATGAGCAGTTCTTC.

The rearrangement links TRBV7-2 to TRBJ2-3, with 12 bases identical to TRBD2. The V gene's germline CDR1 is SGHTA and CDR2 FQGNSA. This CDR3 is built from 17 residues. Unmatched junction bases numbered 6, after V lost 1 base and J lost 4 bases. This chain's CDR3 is CASSLEGTSGFSDTQYF. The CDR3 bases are TGTGCCAGCAGCTTAGAGGGGACTAGCGGGTTCTCAGATACGCAGTATTTT.

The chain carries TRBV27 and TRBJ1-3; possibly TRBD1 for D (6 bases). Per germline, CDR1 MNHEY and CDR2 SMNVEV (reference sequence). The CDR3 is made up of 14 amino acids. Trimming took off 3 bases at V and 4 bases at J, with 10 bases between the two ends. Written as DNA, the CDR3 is TGTGCCAGCAGTTTTACAGGGTTGGGAAACACCATATATTTT. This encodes CASSFTGLGNTIYF.